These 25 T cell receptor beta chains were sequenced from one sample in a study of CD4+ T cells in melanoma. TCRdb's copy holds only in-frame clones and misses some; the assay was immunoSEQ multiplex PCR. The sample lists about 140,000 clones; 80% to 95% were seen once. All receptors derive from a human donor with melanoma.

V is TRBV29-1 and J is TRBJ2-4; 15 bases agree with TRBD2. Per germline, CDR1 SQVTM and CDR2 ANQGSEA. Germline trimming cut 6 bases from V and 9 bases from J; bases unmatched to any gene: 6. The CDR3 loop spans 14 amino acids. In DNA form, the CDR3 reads TGCAGCGTGGTAGGGACTAGCGGGGGGAGCATTCAGTACTTC. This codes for CSVVGTSGGSIQYF.

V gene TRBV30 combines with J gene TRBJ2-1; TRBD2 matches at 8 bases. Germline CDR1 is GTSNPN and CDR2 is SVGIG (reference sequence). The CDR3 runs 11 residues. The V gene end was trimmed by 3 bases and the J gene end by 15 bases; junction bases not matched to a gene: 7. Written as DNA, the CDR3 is TGTGCCTGGAGCCTCGGGGGGGATAGGTTCTTC. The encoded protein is CAWSLGGDRFF.

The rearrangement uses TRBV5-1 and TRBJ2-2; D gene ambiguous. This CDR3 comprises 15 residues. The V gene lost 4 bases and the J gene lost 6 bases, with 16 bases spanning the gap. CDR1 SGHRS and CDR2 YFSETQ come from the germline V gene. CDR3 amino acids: CASSVELLVAGELFF. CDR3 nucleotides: TGCGCCAGCAGCGTGGAGCTCTTAGTTGCCGGGGAGCTGTTTTTT.

The CDR3 coding sequence is TGTGCCTGGAGGGCCCGAGGTAGCGGATCCTACGAGCAGTACTTC. Its protein is CAWRARGSGSYEQYF. This rearrangement joins TRBV30 to TRBJ2-7, with D possibly being TRBD2 (6 bases). The germline gives CDR1 GTSNPN, CDR2 SVGIG (reference sequence). There are 15 residues in the CDR3. Trimming cost V 3 bases and J 1 base, with 16 bases left between them. Full variable domain (missing parts from reference TRBV30 and TRBJ2-7): SQTIHQWPATLVQPVGSPLSLECTVEGTSNPNLYWYRQAAGRGLQLLFYSVGIGQISSEVPQNLSASRPQDRQFILSSKKLLLSDSGFYLCAWRARGSGSYEQYFGPGTRLTVT.

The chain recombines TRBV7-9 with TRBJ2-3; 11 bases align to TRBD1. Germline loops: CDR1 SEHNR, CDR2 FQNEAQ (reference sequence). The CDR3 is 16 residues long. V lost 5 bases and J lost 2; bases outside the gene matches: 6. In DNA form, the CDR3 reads TGTGCCAGCAGCCACGGGACAGGGGGACCCACAGATACGCAGTATTTT. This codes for CASSHGTGGPTDTQYF.

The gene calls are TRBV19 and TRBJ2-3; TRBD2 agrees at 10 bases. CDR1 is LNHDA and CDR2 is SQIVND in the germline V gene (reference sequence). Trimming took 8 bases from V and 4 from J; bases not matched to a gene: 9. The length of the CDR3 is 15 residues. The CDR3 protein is CASEERGGFADTQYF. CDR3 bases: TGTGCCAGTGAAGAGCGGGGGGGATTTGCAGATACGCAGTATTTT.

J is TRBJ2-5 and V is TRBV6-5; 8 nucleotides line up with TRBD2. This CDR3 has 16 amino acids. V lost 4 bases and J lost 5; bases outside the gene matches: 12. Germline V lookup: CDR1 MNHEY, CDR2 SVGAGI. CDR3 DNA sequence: TGTGCCAGCAGTTTCGAGCGCGGGGGGCGGGAGGAGACCCAGTACTTC. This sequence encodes CASSFERGGREETQYF.

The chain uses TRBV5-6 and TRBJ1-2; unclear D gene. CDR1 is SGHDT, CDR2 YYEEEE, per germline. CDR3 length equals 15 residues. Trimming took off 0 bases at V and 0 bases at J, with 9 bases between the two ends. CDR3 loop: CASSLAQFSNYGYTF. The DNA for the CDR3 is TGTGCCAGCAGCTTGGCCCAGTTCTCTAACTATGGCTACACCTTC.

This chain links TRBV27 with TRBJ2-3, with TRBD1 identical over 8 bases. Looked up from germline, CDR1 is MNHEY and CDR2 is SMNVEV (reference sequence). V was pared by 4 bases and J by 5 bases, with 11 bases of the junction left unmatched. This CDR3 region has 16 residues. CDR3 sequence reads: CASSSPRDRQIDTQYF. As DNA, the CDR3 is TGTGCCAGCAGTTCCCCGAGGGACAGGCAGATAGATACGCAGTATTTT.

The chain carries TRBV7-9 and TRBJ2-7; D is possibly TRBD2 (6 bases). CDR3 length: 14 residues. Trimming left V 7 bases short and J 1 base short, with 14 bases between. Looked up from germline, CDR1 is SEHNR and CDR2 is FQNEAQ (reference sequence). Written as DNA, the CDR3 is TGTGCCAGCACCCCGGGGGTACTATCCTACGAGCAGTACTTC. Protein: CASTPGVLSYEQYF.

The CDR3 bases are TGTGCCAGCAGCTTCAGCCGGGACAGAACTGGAAACACCATATATTTT. The encoded protein is CASSFSRDRTGNTIYF. The rearrangement joins TRBV7-6 to TRBJ1-3; TRBD1 aligns across 7 bases. CDR1 and CDR2 from the germline V gene are SGHVS and FNYEAQ. The CDR3 loop spans 16 amino acids. After removal of 3 bases from V and 2 bases from J, the junction contained 7 bases not matched to a gene.

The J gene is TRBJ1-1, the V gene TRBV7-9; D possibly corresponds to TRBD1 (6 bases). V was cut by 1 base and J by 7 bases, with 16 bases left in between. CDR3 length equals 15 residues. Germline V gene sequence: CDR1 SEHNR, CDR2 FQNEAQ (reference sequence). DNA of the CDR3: TGTGCCAGCAGCTTAGTTCAGGGGAGGATGGGTGAAGCTTTCTTT. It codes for CASSLVQGRMGEAFF.

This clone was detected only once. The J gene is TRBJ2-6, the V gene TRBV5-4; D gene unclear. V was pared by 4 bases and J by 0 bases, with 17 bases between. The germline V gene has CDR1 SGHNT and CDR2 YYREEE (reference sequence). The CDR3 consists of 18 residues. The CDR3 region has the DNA TGTGCCAGCAGCCCGGACGTAAGCCCCTCCTCTGGGGCCAACGTCCTGACTTTC. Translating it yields CASSPDVSPSSGANVLTF.

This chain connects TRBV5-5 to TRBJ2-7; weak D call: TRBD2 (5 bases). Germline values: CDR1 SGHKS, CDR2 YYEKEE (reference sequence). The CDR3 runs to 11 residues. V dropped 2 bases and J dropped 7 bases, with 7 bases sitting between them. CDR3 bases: TGTGCCAGCAGCTTACCGGGGGAGCAGTACTTC. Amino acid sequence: CASSLPGEQYF.

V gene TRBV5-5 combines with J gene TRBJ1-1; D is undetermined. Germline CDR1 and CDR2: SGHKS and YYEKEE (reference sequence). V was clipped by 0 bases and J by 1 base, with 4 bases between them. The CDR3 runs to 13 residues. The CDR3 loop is CASSLEANTEAFF. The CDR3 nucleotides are TGTGCCAGCAGCTTGGAGGCGAACACTGAAGCTTTCTTT.

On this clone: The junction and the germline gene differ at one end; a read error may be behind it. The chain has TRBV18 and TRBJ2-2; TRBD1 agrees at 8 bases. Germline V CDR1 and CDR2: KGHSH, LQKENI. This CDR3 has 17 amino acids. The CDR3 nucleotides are TGTGCCAGCTCCCCACCCTTCGGGACAGGAGACACCGGGGAGCTGTTTTTT. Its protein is CASSPPFGTGDTGELFF.

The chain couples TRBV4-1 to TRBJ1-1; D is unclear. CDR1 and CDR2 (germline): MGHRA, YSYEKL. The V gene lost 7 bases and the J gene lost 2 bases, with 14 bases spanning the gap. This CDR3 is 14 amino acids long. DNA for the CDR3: TGCGCCAGCAACCTGGGCAGGAGAAACACTGAAGCTTTCTTT. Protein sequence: CASNLGRRNTEAFF.

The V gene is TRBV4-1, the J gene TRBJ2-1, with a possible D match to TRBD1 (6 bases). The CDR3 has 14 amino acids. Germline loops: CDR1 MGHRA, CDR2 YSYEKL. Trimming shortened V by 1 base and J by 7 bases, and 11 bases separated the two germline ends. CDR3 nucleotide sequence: TGCGCCAGCAGCCAAGGGTCAGGGGAAAATGAGCAGTTCTTC. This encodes CASSQGSGENEQFF.

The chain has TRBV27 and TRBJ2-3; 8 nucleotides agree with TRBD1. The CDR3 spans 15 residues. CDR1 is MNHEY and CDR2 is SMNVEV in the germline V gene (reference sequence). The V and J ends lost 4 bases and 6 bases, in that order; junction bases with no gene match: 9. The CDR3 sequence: CASSSPGGDWDTQYF. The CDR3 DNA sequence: TGTGCCAGCAGTTCGCCAGGGGGCGATTGGGATACGCAGTATTTT.

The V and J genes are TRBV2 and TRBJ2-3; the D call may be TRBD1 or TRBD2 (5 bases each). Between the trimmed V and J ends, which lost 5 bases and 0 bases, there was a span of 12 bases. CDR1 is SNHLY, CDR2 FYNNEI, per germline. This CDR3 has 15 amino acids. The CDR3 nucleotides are TGTGCCAGCAGTATCCCCGGGACCAGCACAGATACGCAGTATTTT. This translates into CASSIPGTSTDTQYF.

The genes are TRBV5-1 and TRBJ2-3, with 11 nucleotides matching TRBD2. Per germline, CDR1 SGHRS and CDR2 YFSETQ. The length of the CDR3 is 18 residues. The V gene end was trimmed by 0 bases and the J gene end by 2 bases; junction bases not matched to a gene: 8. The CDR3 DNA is TGCGCCAGCAGCTTGGAAGGGACTAGCGGTCTAATCACAGATACGCAGTATTTT. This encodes CASSLEGTSGLITDTQYF.

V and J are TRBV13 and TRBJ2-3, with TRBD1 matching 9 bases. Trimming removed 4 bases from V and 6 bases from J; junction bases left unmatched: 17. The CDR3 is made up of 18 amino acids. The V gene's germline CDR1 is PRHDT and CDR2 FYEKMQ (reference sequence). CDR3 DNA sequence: TGTGCCAGCAGCTCCCCCTCCGGACAGGGGACGGCGGTGGATACGCAGTATTTT. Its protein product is CASSSPSGQGTAVDTQYF.

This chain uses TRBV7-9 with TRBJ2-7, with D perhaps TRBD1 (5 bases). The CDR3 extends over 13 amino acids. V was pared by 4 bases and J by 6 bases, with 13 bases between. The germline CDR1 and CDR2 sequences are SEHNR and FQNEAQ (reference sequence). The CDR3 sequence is CASSYNTGSEQYF. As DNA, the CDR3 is TGTGCCAGCAGCTACAACACAGGATCCGAGCAGTACTTC.

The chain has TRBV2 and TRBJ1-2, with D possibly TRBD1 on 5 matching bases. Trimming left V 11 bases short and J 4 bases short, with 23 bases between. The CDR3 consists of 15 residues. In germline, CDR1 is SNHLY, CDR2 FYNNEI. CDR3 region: CAGRDLTELRYGYTF. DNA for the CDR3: TGTGCCGGCCGGGACCTAACCGAGCTCCGCTATGGCTACACCTTC.

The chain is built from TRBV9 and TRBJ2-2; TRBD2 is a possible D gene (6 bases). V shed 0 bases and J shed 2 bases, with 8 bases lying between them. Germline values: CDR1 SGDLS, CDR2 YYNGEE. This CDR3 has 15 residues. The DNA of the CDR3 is TGTGCCAGCAGCGTAGGACTAGTCAACACCGGGGAGCTGTTTTTT. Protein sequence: CASSVGLVNTGELFF.